This T cell receptor (beta chain) was recorded in a study of blood T cell repertoires in COVID-19. Study information: T cells, B-cell-depleted T cells, or PBMCs provided the cDNA or gDNA that served as material.

Germline lookup yields CDR1 KGHSH and CDR2 LQKENI. The CDR3 length is 14 residues. V lost 3 bases to trimming and J lost 0 bases, with 8 bases between them. The authors' processing: By means of reference gene primer amplification, nucleated cell counts were estimated. Some clones are missing from TCRdb's copy, which holds only in-frame ones; the method was immunoSEQ multiplex PCR. D and trimming come from the DNA, and the V and J calls and clone size come from that table. The sample has tens of thousands of clones, around 80% seen once; the top ten hold roughly 8%. This clonotype was obtained from a woman aged 80 or over with acute or convalescent COVID-19. The chain uses TRBV18 and TRBJ1-1; D is ambiguous. The sample was peripheral blood. Here the CDR3 DNA reads TGTGCCAGCTCACCTCCACTGATGAACACTGAAGCTTTCTTT. The encoded protein is CASSPPLMNTEAFF.